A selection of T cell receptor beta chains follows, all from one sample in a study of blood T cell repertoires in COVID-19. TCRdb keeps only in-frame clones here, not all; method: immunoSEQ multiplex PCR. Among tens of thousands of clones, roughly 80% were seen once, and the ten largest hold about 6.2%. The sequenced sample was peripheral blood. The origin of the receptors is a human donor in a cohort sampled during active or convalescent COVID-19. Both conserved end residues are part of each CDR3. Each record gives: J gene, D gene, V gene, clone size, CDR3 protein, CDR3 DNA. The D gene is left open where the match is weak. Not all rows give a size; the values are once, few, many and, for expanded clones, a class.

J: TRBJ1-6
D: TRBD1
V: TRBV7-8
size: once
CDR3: CASSFGTARNSPLHF
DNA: TGTGCCAGCAGCTTCGGGACAGCTAGGAATTCACCCCTCCACTTT

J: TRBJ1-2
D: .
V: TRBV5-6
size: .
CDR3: CASSFSYGYTF
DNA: TGTGCCAGCAGCTTCTCTTATGGCTACACCTTC

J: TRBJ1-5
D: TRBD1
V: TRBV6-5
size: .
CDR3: CASAGGWGSNQPQHF
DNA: TGTGCCAGCGCAGGGGGCTGGGGTAGCAATCAGCCCCAGCATTTT

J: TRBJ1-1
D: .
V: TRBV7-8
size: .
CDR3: CASRLPGRNTEAFF
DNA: TGTGCCAGCCGTCTTCCTGGCAGGAACACTGAAGCTTTCTTT

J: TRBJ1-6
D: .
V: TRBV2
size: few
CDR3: CASNQYSSYNSPLHF
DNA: TGTGCCAGCAATCAATATAGCTCCTATAATTCACCCCTCCACTTT

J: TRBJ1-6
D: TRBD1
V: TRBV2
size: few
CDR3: CASSEWDSSGSPLHF
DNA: TGTGCCAGCAGTGAATGGGACAGTTCGGGATCACCCCTCCACTTT

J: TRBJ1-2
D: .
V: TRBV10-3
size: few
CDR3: CAISEPPGEGYTF
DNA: TGTGCCATCAGTGAGCCCCCAGGGGAGGGCTACACCTTC

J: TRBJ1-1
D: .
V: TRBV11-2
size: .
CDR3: CASTNTRGNTEAFF
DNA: TGTGCCAGCACCAACACCCGGGGGAACACTGAAGCTTTCTTT

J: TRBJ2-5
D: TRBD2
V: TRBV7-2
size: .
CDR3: CASSLVSAGEETQYF
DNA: TGTGCCAGCAGCTTAGTTTCGGCGGGGGAAGAGACCCAGTACTTC

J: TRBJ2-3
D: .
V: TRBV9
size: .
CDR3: CASSAGSTDTQYF
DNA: TGTGCCAGCAGCGCCGGGAGCACAGATACGCAGTATTTT

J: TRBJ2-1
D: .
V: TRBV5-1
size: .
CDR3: CASSLALAGSSYNEQFF
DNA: TGCGCCAGCAGCTTGGCCTTGGCGGGGTCCTCCTACAATGAGCAGTTCTTC

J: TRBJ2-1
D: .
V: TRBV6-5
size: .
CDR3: CASSYGGSSYNEQFF
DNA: TGTGCCAGCAGTTACGGGGGGAGCTCCTACAATGAGCAGTTCTTC

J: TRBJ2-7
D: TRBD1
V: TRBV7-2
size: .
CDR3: CASSLPGQGFEQYF
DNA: TGTGCCAGCAGCCTCCCGGGACAGGGGTTCGAGCAGTACTTC

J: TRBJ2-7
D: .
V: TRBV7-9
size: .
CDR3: CASSTLEWGPYEQYF
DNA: TGTGCCAGCAGCACCCTCGAGTGGGGCCCCTACGAGCAGTACTTC

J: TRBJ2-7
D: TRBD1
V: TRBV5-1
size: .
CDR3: CASSSTGGGGYEQYF
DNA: TGCGCCAGCAGCTCGACAGGGGGCGGCGGGTACGAGCAGTACTTC

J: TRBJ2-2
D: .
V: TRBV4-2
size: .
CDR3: CASSPLGQTNTGELFF
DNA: TGTGCCAGCAGCCCATTAGGACAGACCAACACCGGGGAGCTGTTTTTT

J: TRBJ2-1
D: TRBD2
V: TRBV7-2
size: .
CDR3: CASTSGGGRRNEQFF
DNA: TGTGCCAGCACCTCCGGGGGGGGGCGAAGAAATGAGCAGTTCTTC